What follows are 21 T cell receptor beta chains derived from one specimen sequenced in a study of response to subunit inactivated influenza vaccine. TCRdb ran MiXCR on the RT-PCR reads and lists one entry per CDR3 protein. The sample includes about 570,000 distinct CDR3 sequences, around 11% seen only once; the top ten take approximately 11%. These data also featured in a second study, about T cells expressing NK-cell markers. Per that paper: Researchers built TCR beta cDNA using 5'RACE template switching with UMIs.

The sequenced sample was PBMCs from blood, obtained on the day of vaccination. The receptor source for this set is a man aged 45-65 years who received an inactivated influenza vaccine.

The chain uses TRBV6-2 or TRBV6-3 and TRBJ2-1, with 9 bases aligning to TRBD2. This CDR3 has 16 residues. Germline assignment: CDR1 MNHEY and CDR2 SVGEGT. With 6 bases clipped from V and 5 bases from J, the junction kept 11 bases outside the gene matches. The CDR3, as DNA: TGTGCCAGCAGATTAGCGGGAGAGGGCTGGGACAATGAGCAGTTCTTC. Translation: CASRLAGEGWDNEQFF.

This clonotype occurred a few times. The rearrangement uses TRBV27 and TRBJ2-1; 12 bases agree with TRBD2. This CDR3 spans 16 amino acids. V dropped 4 bases and J dropped 7; count of bases not matched to a gene: 8. Per the germline V gene, CDR1 is MNHEY and CDR2 is SMNVEV (reference sequence). In DNA, the CDR3 is TGTGCCAGCAGTTCCATGCTAGCGGGGGGGTTTAATGAGCAGTTCTTC. It is translated as CASSSMLAGGFNEQFF.

This clonotype has more than one count but fewer than ten. The chain uses TRBV6-1 and TRBJ1-3, with D perhaps TRBD1 (6 bases). V was pared by 6 bases and J by 0 bases, with 12 bases between. The V gene's germline CDR1 is MNHNS and CDR2 SASEGT. The CDR3 consists of 15 residues. The CDR3, as DNA: TGTGCCAGCAGCCCGGACAGCCTCTCTGGAAACACCATATATTTT. Translation gives CASSPDSLSGNTIYF.

This clonotype has only a few counts. J is TRBJ2-7 and V is TRBV29-1; 15 bases fit TRBD2. Germline-derived CDR1 and CDR2 are SQVTM and ANQGSEA. Losses at the gene ends were 7 bases for V and 4 bases for J; bases not matched to a gene: 8. The CDR3 spans 15 residues. The CDR3 sequence is CSAAGLAGGGYEQYF. In DNA form, the CDR3 reads TGCAGCGCCGCGGGACTAGCGGGAGGTGGGTACGAGCAGTACTTC.

At least ten counts were recorded for this clonotype. This sequence joins TRBV20-1 and TRBJ2-7; 10 bases match TRBD1. In germline, CDR1 is DFQATT, CDR2 SNEGSKA (reference sequence). Germline trimming cut 6 bases from V and 0 bases from J; bases unmatched to any gene: 5. CDR3 length: 14 amino acids. CDR3 in amino acids: CSAADRGFSYEQYF. Here the CDR3 DNA reads TGCAGTGCGGCGGACAGGGGGTTCTCCTACGAGCAGTACTTC.

This chain joins TRBV7-2 and TRBJ2-1; D call uncertain. V was clipped by 2 bases and J by 2 bases, with 10 bases between them. The CDR3 sequence is 15 residues long. Germline CDR1 and CDR2: SGHTA and FQGNSA. In nucleotides, the CDR3 is TGTGCCAGCAGCTTACGCCGGGCAGCCTACAATGAGCAGTTCTTC. Translation: CASSLRRAAYNEQFF.

This clonotype was seen more than once but under ten times. The chain links TRBV4-1 to TRBJ2-2, with 7 bases identical to TRBD2. With V trimmed by 0 bases and J by 6 bases, 1 base remained unmatched. There are 14 residues in the CDR3. Germline loops: CDR1 MGHRA, CDR2 YSYEKL. The CDR3 spells CASSQDREAGELFF. DNA of the CDR3: TGCGCCAGCAGCCAAGACCGGGAGGCCGGGGAGCTGTTTTTT.

This clonotype was seen a handful of times. V is TRBV6-5 and J is TRBJ2-7; TRBD2 might be the D (5 bases). The germline gives CDR1 MNHEY, CDR2 SVGAGI. V was pared by 2 bases and J by 2 bases, with 16 bases between. This CDR3 contains 16 residues. The CDR3 loop reads CASSYQGSRGTYEQYF. CDR3 DNA: TGTGCCAGCAGTTACCAAGGGAGCCGGGGTACCTACGAGCAGTACTTC.

V usage is TRBV14 and J usage is TRBJ2-7; D gene unclear. Germline CDR1 SGHDN, CDR2 FVKESK. The V end lost 1 base, the J end lost 3 bases, and 10 bases lay between the germline ends. The CDR3 loop spans 14 amino acids. The CDR3 sequence is CASSQVNSFYEQYF. CDR3 nucleotides: TGTGCCAGCAGCCAAGTGAACAGTTTCTACGAGCAGTACTTC.

The chain recombines TRBV11-2 with TRBJ1-1, with TRBD1 matching over 8 bases. Germline CDR1 and CDR2: SGHAT and FQNNGV. With 1 base clipped from V and 11 bases from J, the junction kept 3 bases outside the gene matches. The CDR3 length is 12 residues. CDR3 in DNA: TGTGCCAGCAGCTTAGGGGGACAGGTGGCTTTCTTT. It codes for CASSLGGQVAFF.

This clonotype turned up a few times. This chain connects TRBV6-1 to TRBJ2-3, with no clear D. CDR3 length: 15 amino acids. CDR1 and CDR2 from the germline V gene are MNHNS and SASEGT. Trimming cost V 2 bases and J 2 bases, with 11 bases left between them. Here the CDR3 DNA reads TGTGCCAGCAGTGAATGGCCACAGCTCACAGATACGCAGTATTTT. This sequence encodes CASSEWPQLTDTQYF.

This chain connects TRBV9 to TRBJ1-6, with D maybe TRBD1 (5 bases). Trimming left V 0 bases short and J 9 bases short, with 10 bases between. Germline assignment: CDR1 SGDLS and CDR2 YYNGEE. The CDR3 spans 14 residues. The CDR3 region has the DNA TGTGCCAGCAGCGTAGCGGGGACGGGTTCACCCCTCCACTTT. This translates into CASSVAGTGSPLHF.

This clonotype was observed a few times. This rearrangement joins TRBV12-3 or TRBV12-4 to TRBJ2-7; 7 positions agree with TRBD2. The CDR3 has 14 amino acids. V trimming: 4 bases; J trimming: 4 bases; junction bases outside the gene matches: 7. The CDR3 nucleotides read TGTGCCAGCAGTTATGCGGGAGCCATATACGAGCAGTACTTC. This sequence encodes CASSYAGAIYEQYF.

Comments on this clonotype: A read error is likely, as this CDR3 ends without the conserved phenylalanine or tryptophan. The V call is TRBV7-9, the J call TRBJ2-7; 11 bases are shared with TRBD2. Germline values: CDR1 SEHNR, CDR2 FQNEAQ (reference sequence). V shed 1 base and J 2 bases; nucleotides not matched to a gene: 7. The CDR3 length is 17 residues. The DNA for the CDR3 is TGTGCCAGCAGCTTAGTATTGGGGACTAGCGGAACCTACGAGCAGTACCTA. It specifies CASSLVLGTSGTYEQYL.

Note on this clonotype: The germline gene is not matched at one end of the junction; a read error may be the cause. The chain is built from TRBV7-7 and TRBJ2-5; TRBD1 might be the D (6 bases). The germline V gene encodes CDR1 SSHAT and CDR2 FNYEAQ (reference sequence). This CDR3 spans 14 amino acids. The chain's CDR3 is CASSFKRGTYPEIF. The DNA of the CDR3 is TGTGCTAGCAGCTTTAAGAGGGGGACATACCCTGAAATCTTC.

This clonotype was detected only a few times. This sequence joins TRBV11-2 and TRBJ2-3; D is undetermined. The CDR3 is made up of 13 amino acids. V was trimmed by 6 bases and J by 4 bases, leaving 11 bases between them. CDR1 is SGHAT and CDR2 is FQNNGV in the germline V gene. CDR3 residues: CASSLRPPDTQYF. CDR3 bases: TGTGCCAGCAGTTTACGGCCCCCAGATACGCAGTATTTT. Supplemented by reference TRBV11-2 and TRBJ2-3, the full variable domain reads EAGVAQSPRYKIIEKRQSVAFWCNPISGHATLYWYQQILGQGPKLLIQFQNNGVVDDSQLPKDRFSAERLKGVDSTLKIQPAKLEDSAVYLCASSLRPPDTQYFGPGTRLTVL.

This clonotype has a handful of counts. CDR3 protein: CASSLWGGDEQFF. The CDR3 nucleotides are TGTGCCAGCAGCTTATGGGGGGGCGATGAGCAGTTCTTC. This chain links TRBV7-2 with TRBJ2-1; maybe TRBD2 (7 bases). This CDR3 region has 13 residues. Germline values: CDR1 SGHTA, CDR2 FQGNSA. With 2 bases removed from V and 8 bases from J, the gap between germline ends came to 10 bases.

This clonotype was seen only a few times. J is TRBJ1-4 and V is TRBV12-3 or TRBV12-4, with a weak D call TRBD1 (6 bases). The CDR3 runs to 16 residues. V was trimmed by 6 bases and J by 5 bases, leaving 19 bases between them. CDR3 nucleotides: TGTGCCAGCAGCCCCCTCAAGGGCAGGGGAAATGAAAAACTGTTTTTT. Protein sequence: CASSPLKGRGNEKLFF.

The chain uses TRBV12-3 or TRBV12-4 and TRBJ1-6; D possibly corresponds to TRBD1 (5 bases). Trimming removed 9 bases at V and 5 bases at J, with 11 bases between. The CDR3 length is 13 residues. The CDR3 here is CASRGGDNSPLHF. The CDR3 nucleotides read TGTGCCAGTAGGGGAGGGGATAATTCACCCCTCCACTTT.

This clonotype was seen a single time. The V gene is TRBV4-3, the J gene TRBJ2-1; 9 bases are shared with TRBD2. The V gene end was trimmed by 4 bases and the J gene end by 7 bases; junction bases not matched to a gene: 8. The germline V gene encodes CDR1 LGHNA and CDR2 YSLEER. There are 15 residues in the CDR3. The CDR3 DNA is TGCGCCAGCAGCCCCGGGACTAGCCTATTTAATGAGCAGTTCTTC. It specifies CASSPGTSLFNEQFF.

The chain has TRBV20-1 and TRBJ2-1; the match to TRBD2 covers 13 bases. CDR3 length: 18 amino acids. The junction had 15 bases not matched to a gene; V was cut back by 6 bases and J by 4 bases. CDR1 DFQATT and CDR2 SNEGSKA come from the germline V gene (reference sequence). In DNA form, the CDR3 reads TGCAGTGCGCCCCGGACTAGCGGGAGATCCTCATCTTACAATGAGCAGTTCTTC. This gives the protein CSAPRTSGRSSSYNEQFF.